A single sample is the source of the 18 T cell receptor beta chains below, sequenced in a study of cytomegalovirus exposure and HLA in healthy donors. The PCR made use of 60 Vbeta and 13 Jbeta primers. The repertoire was sequenced with immunoSEQ multiplex PCR; TCRdb's copy has only in-frame clones and lacks some. The sample lists about 72,000 clones, roughly 82% occurring once. Sequencing was done on a sample of PBMCs. The receptor set was obtained from a man between 18 and 35 years old in good health and CMV-seronegative.

Written as DNA, the CDR3 is TGTGCCAGCAGTTTTCTTGAGGGGGCGTTTAGGGAAAAACTGTTTTTT. Residues: CASSFLEGAFREKLFF. V and J are TRBV28 and TRBJ1-4; 7 nucleotides align to TRBD1. Per the germline V gene, CDR1 is MDHEN and CDR2 is SYDVKM. The CDR3 runs to 16 residues. The junction had 12 bases not matched to a gene; V was cut back by 3 bases and J by 8 bases.

The chain combines TRBV11-2 with TRBJ2-5; D may be TRBD2 (5 bases). Deletions cut 3 bases from V and 7 bases from J, with 12 bases between. The germline V gene has CDR1 SGHAT and CDR2 FQNNGV. The CDR3 is 13 residues long. CDR3 in DNA: TGTGCCAGCAGCTTTGGTAATCGGGGGACCCAGTACTTC. Encoded protein: CASSFGNRGTQYF.

This chain joins TRBV5-1 and TRBJ2-3; 9 bases map to TRBD2. With 7 bases clipped from V and 5 bases from J, the junction kept 8 bases outside the gene matches. CDR1 and CDR2 (germline): SGHRS, YFSETQ. The CDR3 sequence is 14 residues long. The CDR3 loop reads CASGGGGAVDTQYF. CDR3 DNA: TGCGCCAGCGGCGGCGGGGGGGCTGTAGATACGCAGTATTTT.

V gene TRBV15 combines with J gene TRBJ2-7, with TRBD1 identical over 9 bases. CDR3 length: 15 residues. After removal of 1 base from V and 6 bases from J, the junction contained 7 bases not matched to a gene. Germline V gene sequence: CDR1 LNHNV, CDR2 YYDKDF (reference sequence). CDR3 in DNA: TGTGCCACCAGCAGAGCGGGACAGGGTCATTCCGAGCAGTACTTC. It translates to CATSRAGQGHSEQYF. Looking up the rest from reference TRBV15 and TRBJ2-7 gives the full variable domain: DAMVIQNPRYQVTQFGKPVTLSCSQTLNHNVMYWYQQKSSQAPKLLFHYYDKDFNNEADTPDNFQSRRPNTSFCFLDIRSPGLGDTAMYLCATSRAGQGHSEQYFGPGTRLTVT.

This clone showed up just once. The chain links TRBV29-1 to TRBJ2-5; 8 nucleotides match TRBD2. The CDR3 contains 13 residues. Germline lookup yields CDR1 SQVTM and CDR2 ANQGSEA. The V and J ends lost 4 bases and 5 bases, in that order; junction bases with no gene match: 6. In DNA, the CDR3 is TGCAGCGTTGTCGGAAGCGGGGGTGAGACCCAGTACTTC. Its protein is CSVVGSGGETQYF. The variable domain in full, completed from reference TRBV29-1 and TRBJ2-5, reads SAVISQKPSRDICQRGTSLTIQCQVDSQVTMMFWYRQQPGQSLTLIATANQGSEATYESGFVIDKFPISRPNLTFSTLTVSNMSPEDSSIYLCSVVGSGGETQYFGPGTRLLVL.

The chain carries TRBV7-9 and TRBJ1-5, with 11 bases aligning to TRBD1. Unmatched junction bases numbered 9, after V lost 5 bases and J lost 0 bases. The CDR3 runs to 18 residues. CDR1 is SEHNR and CDR2 is FQNEAQ in the germline V gene (reference sequence). CDR3 in amino acids: CASSLGTGGLISNQPQHF. CDR3 bases: TGTGCCAGCAGCCTGGGGACAGGGGGTTTAATTAGCAATCAGCCCCAGCATTTT.

The chain joins TRBV7-3 to TRBJ1-1, with 12 positions matching TRBD1. The CDR3 sequence is 15 residues long. The germline V gene encodes CDR1 SGHTA and CDR2 FQGTGA. Germline trimming cut 5 bases from V and 4 bases from J; bases unmatched to any gene: 5. In DNA form, the CDR3 reads TGTGCCAGCAGCCTAGGGACAGGGGGCTTCACTGAAGCTTTCTTT. Encoded protein: CASSLGTGGFTEAFF. The complete variable domain, with remaining parts taken from reference TRBV7-3 and TRBJ1-1, reads GAGVSQTPSNKVTEKGKYVELRCDPISGHTALYWYRQSLGQGPEFLIYFQGTGAADDSGLPNDRFFAVRPEGSVSTLKIQRTERGDSAVYLCASSLGTGGFTEAFFGQGTRLTVV.

This clone was seen more than once but under ten times. The rearrangement uses TRBV6-5 and TRBJ1-6; TRBD1 aligns across 10 bases. Trimming removed 4 bases from V and 5 bases from J; junction bases left unmatched: 5. The CDR3 has 16 amino acids. Germline V lookup: CDR1 MNHEY, CDR2 SVGAGI. The CDR3 bases are TGTGCCAGCAGTTTGACAGGGGGCAGGAATAATTCACCCCTCCACTTT. Protein sequence: CASSLTGGRNNSPLHF.

This chain connects TRBV27 to TRBJ2-7, with unresolved D. The CDR3 contains 12 residues. Germline V gene sequence: CDR1 MNHEY, CDR2 SMNVEV (reference sequence). The V end was cut by 6 bases, the J end by 5 bases, with 11 bases between. As DNA, the CDR3 is TGTGCCAGCAGCAGTGTTCTCCACGAGCAGTACTTC. It is translated as CASSSVLHEQYF.

The rearrangement uses TRBV11-2 and TRBJ2-1, with D possibly TRBD2 on 5 matching bases. This CDR3 region has 18 residues. CDR1 and CDR2 (germline): SGHAT, FQNNGV. V was pared by 5 bases and J by 0 bases, with 20 bases between. CDR3 loop: CASSPRGVPFGSYNEQFF. The DNA of the CDR3 is TGTGCCAGCAGCCCCCGGGGAGTGCCCTTCGGCTCCTACAATGAGCAGTTCTTC.

This rearrangement joins TRBV10-3 to TRBJ2-7, with TRBD1 as a possible D gene (6 bases). The germline gives CDR1 ENHRY, CDR2 SYGVKD. The CDR3 consists of 14 residues. Trimming removed 4 bases from V and 0 bases from J, with 10 bases in between. CDR3 in DNA: TGTGCCATCAGTGGTACAGGGAACTCCTACGAGCAGTACTTC. Amino acids: CAISGTGNSYEQYF.

The V and J genes are TRBV18 and TRBJ1-1; D is possibly TRBD1 (5 bases). The CDR3 covers 16 residues. Germline V CDR1 and CDR2: KGHSH, LQKENI. Trimming removed 4 bases from V and 0 bases from J, with 15 bases in between. CDR3 loop: CASSLGEGLMNTEAFF. In DNA form, the CDR3 reads TGTGCCAGCTCACTAGGGGAAGGGTTAATGAACACTGAAGCTTTCTTT.

The J gene is TRBJ1-5, the V gene TRBV2; D is uncertain. Germline V CDR1 and CDR2: SNHLY, FYNNEI. Trimming stripped 6 bases from V and 2 bases from J, with 14 bases between. The CDR3 has 15 amino acids. As DNA, the CDR3 is TGTGCCAGCAGGACCACCGAGGGTGGCAATCAGCCCCAGCATTTT. It translates to CASRTTEGGNQPQHF.

The gene calls are TRBV28 and TRBJ2-3; D might be TRBD2 (5 bases). Germline V CDR1 and CDR2: MDHEN, SYDVKM. V was trimmed by 5 bases and J by 0 bases, leaving 9 bases between them. The CDR3 is 14 residues long. CDR3 protein: CASSKGGSTDTQYF. The CDR3 nucleotides are TGTGCCAGCAGTAAGGGCGGGAGCACAGATACGCAGTATTTT.

The gene calls are TRBV6-6 and TRBJ1-2; D not certain. V lost 0 bases, J lost 7 bases, and 9 bases lay in between. The CDR3 has 13 amino acids. The germline V gene encodes CDR1 MNHNY and CDR2 SVGAGI (reference sequence). Here the CDR3 reads CASSYSAATGYTF. CDR3 bases: TGTGCCAGCAGTTACTCGGCGGCGACTGGCTACACCTTC.

J is TRBJ2-1 and V is TRBV5-1, with 11 bases lining up with TRBD2. This CDR3 region has 15 residues. V shed 0 bases and J 9 bases; nucleotides not matched to a gene: 5. Germline CDR1 SGHRS, CDR2 YFSETQ. The CDR3 bases are TGCGCCAGCAGCTTGGAACTAGCGGGAGATTTTGAGCAGTTCTTC. It is translated as CASSLELAGDFEQFF. The variable domain in full, with the rest retrieved from reference TRBV5-1 and TRBJ2-1, is KAGVTQTPRYLIKTRGQQVTLSCSPISGHRSVSWYQQTPGQGLQFLFEYFSETQRNKGNFPGRFSGRQFSNSRSEMNVSTLELGDSALYLCASSLELAGDFEQFFGPGTRLTVL.

The chain is built from TRBV5-6 and TRBJ2-5; 14 bases are a match to TRBD2. Germline V gene lookup returns CDR1 SGHDT and CDR2 YYEEEE. This CDR3 comprises 15 residues. Germline trimming cut 5 bases from V and 5 bases from J; bases unmatched to any gene: 5. In nucleotides, the CDR3 is TGTGCCAGCAGTCCAAGACTAGCGGGGGGGGAGACCCAGTACTTC. It codes for CASSPRLAGGETQYF.

The chain joins TRBV28 to TRBJ1-2; D not resolved. V was clipped by 2 bases and J by 3 bases, with 10 bases between them. Germline V gives CDR1 MDHEN, CDR2 SYDVKM. The CDR3 has 14 amino acids. DNA of the CDR3: TGTGCCAGCAGTTTAGCGACAATCTACTATGGCTACACCTTC. This gives the protein CASSLATIYYGYTF.